One sample yielded the 4 T cell receptor beta chains listed below, sequenced in a study of identifying expanded T cells in peripheral blood. Using immunoSEQ multiplex PCR, the repertoire was profiled, and TCRdb retains in-frame clones only, with some absent. There are 97,000 or so clones in the sample; around 88% occur only once, and over 12% lies in the top ten. The sequenced sample was blood. These receptors came from a person between 18 and 69 years old in good health.

This clone was recorded only once. The chain combines TRBV28 with TRBJ2-1, with no clear D. The CDR3 extends over 15 amino acids. Trimming removed 2 bases at V and 2 bases at J, with 10 bases between. Germline values: CDR1 MDHEN, CDR2 SYDVKM. The CDR3 reads CASSLHRSPYNEQFF. The CDR3 coding sequence is TGTGCCAGCAGTTTACACCGAAGCCCCTACAATGAGCAGTTCTTC.

The V gene is TRBV18, the J gene TRBJ1-5, with D possibly being TRBD1 (5 bases). CDR3 size: 14 residues. Trimming stripped 2 bases from V and 2 bases from J, with 7 bases between. The germline V gene has CDR1 KGHSH and CDR2 LQKENI. The CDR3 reads CASSPGGGNQPQHF. For the CDR3, the DNA is TGTGCCAGCTCACCAGGGGGAGGCAATCAGCCCCAGCATTTT.

V and J are TRBV19 and TRBJ1-5; TRBD1 might be the D (5 bases). V lost 5 bases to trimming and J lost 1 base, with 12 bases between them. The CDR3 length is 15 residues. Per germline, CDR1 LNHDA and CDR2 SQIVND (reference sequence). CDR3 amino acids: CASSSLRDSNQPQHF. The CDR3, as DNA: TGTGCCAGTAGTTCTCTCCGGGACAGCAATCAGCCCCAGCATTTT.

The chain recombines TRBV5-1 with TRBJ2-3; D remains ambiguous. CDR3 length equals 15 residues. CDR1 is SGHRS, CDR2 YFSETQ, per germline. The ends were cut back, 0 bases at V and 5 bases at J, with 13 bases in the middle. The CDR3 coding sequence is TGCGCCAGCAGCTTGGCCGGGCCCGCCGTAGATACGCAGTATTTT. This gives the protein CASSLAGPAVDTQYF.